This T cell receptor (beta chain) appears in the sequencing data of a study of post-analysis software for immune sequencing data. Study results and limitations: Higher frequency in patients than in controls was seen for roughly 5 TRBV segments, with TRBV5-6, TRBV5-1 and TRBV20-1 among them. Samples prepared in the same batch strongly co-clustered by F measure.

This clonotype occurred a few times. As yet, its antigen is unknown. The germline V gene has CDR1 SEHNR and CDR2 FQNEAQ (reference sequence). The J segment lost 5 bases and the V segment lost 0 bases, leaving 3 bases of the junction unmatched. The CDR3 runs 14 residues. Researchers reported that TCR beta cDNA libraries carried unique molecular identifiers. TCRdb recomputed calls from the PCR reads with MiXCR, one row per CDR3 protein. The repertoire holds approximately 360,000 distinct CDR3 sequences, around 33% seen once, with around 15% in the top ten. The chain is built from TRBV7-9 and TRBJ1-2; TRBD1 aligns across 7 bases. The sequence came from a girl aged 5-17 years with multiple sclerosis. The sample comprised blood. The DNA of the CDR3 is TGTGCCAGCAGCTTAGCGGGACAGCAGTATGGCTACACCTTC. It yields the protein CASSLAGQQYGYTF.